The 30 T cell receptor beta chains below were found in one sample sequenced in a study of T cell responses to AZD1222 COVID-19 vaccine. TCRdb's copy holds only in-frame clones and misses some; the assay was immunoSEQ multiplex PCR. The table has about 120,000 clones, roughly 90% seen once. The source was peripheral blood, collected 28 days after the second AZD1222 dose. The receptors derive from an adult who received the AZD1222 COVID-19 vaccine.

This clone was counted only a few times. The chain employs TRBV3-1 (or the pseudogene TRBV3-2) and TRBJ2-5; D perhaps matches TRBD2 (7 bases). V gave up 4 bases and J gave up 7 bases, with 19 bases separating them. Germline V CDR1 and CDR2: LGHDT, YNNKEL (reference sequence). This CDR3 comprises 15 residues. The CDR3 coding sequence is TGTGCCAGCAGCCCCGAGGGGGGGCAGACGGGGACCCAGTACTTC. Its translation is CASSPEGGQTGTQYF.

This clone was seen a single time. The chain carries TRBV3-1 (or the pseudogene TRBV3-2) and TRBJ1-4, with a tentative D call TRBD1 (5 bases). V lost 0 bases, J lost 0 bases, and 14 bases lay in between. Germline CDR1 reads LGHDT; CDR2 reads YNNKEL (reference sequence). The CDR3 is 18 residues long. This chain's CDR3 is CASSQDGRVGATNEKLFF. For the CDR3, the DNA is TGTGCCAGCAGCCAAGATGGGAGGGTGGGGGCAACTAATGAAAAACTGTTTTTT.

This clone was picked up a small number of times. This chain uses TRBV5-4 with TRBJ2-5, with 9 bases fitting TRBD2. CDR1 is SGHNT and CDR2 is YYREEE in the germline V gene (reference sequence). Trimming removed 6 bases from V and 4 bases from J; junction bases left unmatched: 10. The CDR3 covers 15 residues. DNA of the CDR3: TGTGCCAGCACCTCGGGCGGGGGGGCCCGAGAGACCCAGTACTTC. Translated: CASTSGGGARETQYF.

V gene TRBV5-1 combines with J gene TRBJ2-3; no reliable D call. The length of the CDR3 is 14 residues. Germline CDR1 reads SGHRS; CDR2 reads YFSETQ. V lost 0 bases, J lost 0 bases, and 5 bases lay in between. DNA for the CDR3: TGCGCCAGCAGCTTGGAGCCTAGCACAGATACGCAGTATTTT. Amino acid sequence: CASSLEPSTDTQYF.

The chain couples TRBV6-6 to TRBJ1-2; D perhaps matches TRBD1 (6 bases). Looked up from germline, CDR1 is MNHNY and CDR2 is SVGAGI (reference sequence). Trimming cost V 5 bases and J 6 bases, with 22 bases left between them. The CDR3 is 16 amino acids. The CDR3 reads CASSLAPQGSANGYTF. As DNA, the CDR3 is TGTGCCAGCAGTCTAGCTCCACAGGGTTCAGCGAATGGCTACACCTTC.

This chain connects TRBV11-2 to TRBJ1-1; 9 bases are shared with TRBD1. The CDR3 loop spans 17 amino acids. Trimming took 0 bases from V and 4 from J; bases not matched to a gene: 9. Germline assignment: CDR1 SGHAT and CDR2 FQNNGV. For the CDR3, the DNA is TGTGCCAGCAGCTTAGATCCCGGGGACAGGGCTGGCACTGAAGCTTTCTTT. Translated: CASSLDPGDRAGTEAFF.

V usage is TRBV2 and J usage is TRBJ2-5; no definite D call. CDR1 and CDR2 from the germline V gene are SNHLY and FYNNEI. The CDR3 extends over 13 amino acids. V lost 3 bases to trimming and J lost 5 bases, with 10 bases between them. The CDR3 loop reads CASSDLARETQYF. The CDR3 DNA reads TGTGCCAGCAGTGATCTGGCCCGGGAGACCCAGTACTTC. Looking up the rest from reference TRBV2 and TRBJ2-5 gives the full variable domain: EPEVTQTPSHQVTQMGQEVILRCVPISNHLYFYWYRQILGQKVEFLVSFYNNEISEKSEIFDDQFSVERPDGSNFTLKIRSTKLEDSAMYFCASSDLARETQYFGPGTRLLVL.

The rearrangement links TRBV29-1 to TRBJ1-1, with no clear D. Germline V gives CDR1 SQVTM, CDR2 ANQGSEA. This CDR3 comprises 11 residues. V lost 4 bases to trimming and J lost 7 bases, with 10 bases between them. In nucleotides, the CDR3 is TGCAGCGTTGTCAGGATGTATGAAGCTTTCTTT. This sequence encodes CSVVRMYEAFF.

The chain recombines TRBV18 with TRBJ1-3; TRBD1 agrees at 8 bases. The CDR3 consists of 15 residues. V lost 4 bases and J lost 3; bases outside the gene matches: 5. CDR1 is KGHSH and CDR2 is LQKENI in the germline V gene. CDR3 bases: TGTGCCAGCTCACGAGGACAGGGAGGTGGAAACACCATATATTTT. Protein: CASSRGQGGGNTIYF.

The table lists this clone with a few counts. V usage is TRBV6-4 and J usage is TRBJ2-2; 8 bases are a match to TRBD2. The CDR3 is made up of 15 amino acids. The ends lost 4 bases at V and 4 bases at J; junction bases unmatched: 5. In germline, CDR1 is MRHNA, CDR2 SNTAGT. CDR3 amino acids: CASSVASGSTGELFF. In nucleotides, the CDR3 is TGTGCCAGCAGTGTGGCTAGCGGGTCCACCGGGGAGCTGTTTTTT.

This clone was recorded only once. The chain couples TRBV14 to TRBJ2-2, with D tentatively TRBD2 (5 bases). The CDR3 sequence is 14 residues long. V lost 5 bases and J 0 bases, leaving 7 bases between the germline ends. CDR1 is SGHDN, CDR2 FVKESK, per germline. CDR3 DNA: TGTGCCAGCAGCGAGGGCACGAACACCGGGGAGCTGTTTTTT. This gives the protein CASSEGTNTGELFF.

V and J are TRBV7-2 and TRBJ2-3, with 7 bases matching TRBD2. V shed 6 bases, J shed 1 base, and the junction held 7 bases outside the gene matches. The CDR3 covers 15 residues. Germline lookup yields CDR1 SGHTA and CDR2 FQGNSA. CDR3 coding DNA: TGTGCCAGCAGACTAAGCGGGGTTGGCACAGATACGCAGTATTTT. This encodes CASRLSGVGTDTQYF.

The gene calls are TRBV18 and TRBJ2-7; D assignment may be TRBD1 or TRBD2 (5 bases each). The germline gives CDR1 KGHSH, CDR2 LQKENI. V shed 5 bases and J shed 5 bases, with 19 bases lying between them. CDR3 length: 15 amino acids. The CDR3: CASSTTSGTAHEQYF. The CDR3 bases are TGTGCCAGCTCAACGACCTCCGGGACGGCACACGAGCAGTACTTC.

The chain joins TRBV7-2 to TRBJ2-3; D not resolved. This CDR3 contains 19 residues. V lost 0 bases, J lost 2 bases, and 21 bases lay in between. Per germline, CDR1 SGHTA and CDR2 FQGNSA. In nucleotides, the CDR3 is TGTGCCAGCAGCTTAGCGGCCAGGCCCAAACCCTACCCCACAGATACGCAGTATTTT. As protein: CASSLAARPKPYPTDTQYF.

This clone was counted once. The genes are TRBV7-6 and TRBJ1-4; 7 bases are a match to TRBD1. CDR3 length: 15 residues. With V trimmed by 5 bases and J by 8 bases, 11 bases remained unmatched. Looked up from germline, CDR1 is SGHVS and CDR2 is FNYEAQ. This CDR3 is CASSPRGPLGEKLFF. CDR3 nucleotides: TGTGCCAGCAGCCCTAGGGGGCCCCTTGGCGAAAAACTGTTTTTT.

V is TRBV7-9 and J is TRBJ2-3; TRBD2 aligns across 9 bases. This CDR3 comprises 17 residues. Losses at the gene ends were 5 bases for V and 2 bases for J; bases not matched to a gene: 11. Looked up from germline, CDR1 is SEHNR and CDR2 is FQNEAQ (reference sequence). Written as DNA, the CDR3 is TGTGCCAGCAGCCCCCGCGGGGGGGGAATCTCCACAGATACGCAGTATTTT. Translating it yields CASSPRGGGISTDTQYF. The entire variable domain, with the rest obtained from reference TRBV7-9 and TRBJ2-3, is as follows: DTGVSQNPRHKITKRGQNVTFRCDPISEHNRLYWYRQTLGQGPEFLTYFQNEAQLEKSRLLSDRFSAERPKGSFSTLEIQRTEQGDSAMYLCASSPRGGGISTDTQYFGPGTRLTVL.

This chain joins TRBV20-1 and TRBJ2-4, with 8 bases matching TRBD1. There are 11 residues in the CDR3. With 3 bases clipped from V and 8 bases from J, the junction kept 0 bases outside the gene matches. Germline CDR1 is DFQATT and CDR2 is SNEGSKA (reference sequence). CDR3: CSARDRDIQYF. The DNA of the CDR3 is TGCAGTGCTAGGGACAGGGACATTCAGTACTTC.

The chain employs TRBV2 and TRBJ1-2; D is unresolved. In germline, CDR1 is SNHLY, CDR2 FYNNEI. The CDR3 runs to 15 residues. V lost 1 base and J 0 bases, leaving 9 bases between the germline ends. In nucleotides, the CDR3 is TGTGCCAGCAGTGAAGAGATGGACCCTAACTATGGCTACACCTTC. Encoded protein: CASSEEMDPNYGYTF.

This chain joins TRBV7-6 and TRBJ2-7; TRBD2 agrees at 9 bases. Germline assignment: CDR1 SGHVS and CDR2 FNYEAQ. CDR3 length: 15 amino acids. V was pared by 6 bases and J by 7 bases, with 13 bases of the junction left unmatched. The DNA of the CDR3 is TGTGCCAGCAGTCCATTCCAGGGACTAGCAGGTGAGCAGTACTTC. Its translation: CASSPFQGLAGEQYF.

The rearrangement links TRBV2 to TRBJ1-6; 7 positions match TRBD1. CDR3 length: 15 amino acids. Germline values: CDR1 SNHLY, CDR2 FYNNEI. V dropped 6 bases and J dropped 6; count of bases not matched to a gene: 8. CDR3: CASRPRTGLNSPLHF. CDR3 DNA sequence: TGTGCCAGCAGACCTCGGACAGGACTTAATTCACCCCTCCACTTT. The full variable domain, completed using reference TRBV2 and TRBJ1-6, is EPEVTQTPSHQVTQMGQEVILRCVPISNHLYFYWYRQILGQKVEFLVSFYNNEISEKSEIFDDQFSVERPDGSNFTLKIRSTKLEDSAMYFCASRPRTGLNSPLHFGNGTRLTVT.

This chain connects TRBV11-3 to TRBJ2-2; 8 bases fit TRBD1. The CDR3 runs 14 residues. Trimming cost V 1 base and J 8 bases; bases outside gene matches: 3. Germline CDR1 SGHNT, CDR2 YENEEA. CDR3 nucleotides: TGTGCCAGCAGCTTAGCAGGGGGCAGGGGGGAGCTGTTTTTT. Its translation: CASSLAGGRGELFF. The full variable domain, its missing parts supplied by reference TRBV11-3 and TRBJ2-2, is EAGVVQSPRYKIIEKKQPVAFWCNPISGHNTLYWYLQNLGQGPELLIRYENEEAVDDSQLPKDRFSAERLKGVDSTLKIQPAELGDSAVYLCASSLAGGRGELFFGEGSRLTVL.

This chain connects TRBV3-1 (or the pseudogene TRBV3-2) to TRBJ1-5, with 7 positions matching TRBD1. The CDR3 is 21 residues long. Per the germline V gene, CDR1 is LGHDT and CDR2 is YNNKEL (reference sequence). V lost 0 bases to trimming and J lost 2 bases; unmatched junction nucleotides: 19. This CDR3 reads CASSQEKGWTGKDIGNQPQHF. The CDR3 DNA reads as TGTGCCAGCAGCCAAGAGAAGGGTTGGACAGGTAAGGATATCGGCAATCAGCCCCAGCATTTT.

The rearrangement joins TRBV2 to TRBJ2-5, with TRBD2 matching over 9 bases. The CDR3 covers 14 residues. V lost 7 bases and J lost 0; bases outside the gene matches: 3. Germline V gene data show CDR1 as SNHLY and CDR2 as FYNNEI. The CDR3 nucleotides read TGTGCCAGCACCCAGCGGGGGGACCAAGAGACCCAGTACTTC. Translated: CASTQRGDQETQYF.

The V and J genes are TRBV20-1 and TRBJ2-7, with D perhaps matching TRBD1 or TRBD2 (5 bases each). Germline values: CDR1 DFQATT, CDR2 SNEGSKA (reference sequence). This CDR3 is 11 amino acids long. V lost 6 bases, J lost 7 bases, and 13 bases lay in between. CDR3 sequence reads: CSASLGVEQYF. The DNA of the CDR3 is TGCAGTGCCAGCCTGGGGGTGGAGCAGTACTTC.

The gene calls are TRBV11-2 and TRBJ2-2; D gene uncertain. V lost 6 bases and J lost 0, with 8 bases in between. Germline V gene sequence: CDR1 SGHAT, CDR2 FQNNGV. This CDR3 has 14 residues. Written as DNA, the CDR3 is TGTGCCAGCAGACTATACGCGAACACCGGGGAGCTGTTTTTT. This encodes CASRLYANTGELFF.

V and J are TRBV6-2 or TRBV6-3 and TRBJ2-2; 8 positions match TRBD1. With 5 bases clipped from V and 4 bases from J, the junction kept 6 bases outside the gene matches. The CDR3 length is 15 residues. Germline V gives CDR1 MNHEY, CDR2 SVGEGT. The CDR3 reads CASSPGQDSTGELFF. Written as DNA, the CDR3 is TGTGCCAGCAGTCCGGGACAGGACAGCACCGGGGAGCTGTTTTTT.

J is TRBJ2-3 and V is TRBV5-1; 8 bases map to TRBD2. The V and J ends lost 7 bases and 2 bases, in that order; junction bases with no gene match: 9. This CDR3 has 15 residues. CDR1 SGHRS and CDR2 YFSETQ come from the germline V gene. The CDR3 region is CASGGIAGITDTQYF. CDR3 bases: TGCGCCAGCGGGGGGATAGCGGGGATCACAGATACGCAGTATTTT.

The V gene is TRBV6-5, the J gene TRBJ1-1; D perhaps matches TRBD1 (5 bases). Per the germline V gene, CDR1 is MNHEY and CDR2 is SVGAGI. V was cut by 4 bases and J by 10 bases, with 10 bases left in between. There are 11 residues in the CDR3. The CDR3 DNA reads as TGTGCCAGCAGTTCCAGGGTGGGAGCTTTCTTT. Protein product: CASSSRVGAFF.

This rearrangement joins TRBV19 to TRBJ1-5, with 10 bases identical to TRBD1. The J segment lost 7 bases and the V segment lost 7 bases, leaving 16 bases of the junction unmatched. The CDR3 length is 17 residues. Looked up from germline, CDR1 is LNHDA and CDR2 is SQIVND (reference sequence). DNA for the CDR3: TGTGCCAGTACCCCAACCCCCGACAGGGGGCTTGAGCAGCCCCAGCATTTT. It codes for CASTPTPDRGLEQPQHF.

The gene calls are TRBV2 and TRBJ1-2; D gene ambiguous. The CDR3 contains 11 residues. Trimming cost V 6 bases and J 8 bases, with 10 bases left between them. The germline gives CDR1 SNHLY, CDR2 FYNNEI. CDR3 region: CASRDLEGYTF. The CDR3 bases are TGTGCCAGCAGAGATCTGGAGGGCTACACCTTC.